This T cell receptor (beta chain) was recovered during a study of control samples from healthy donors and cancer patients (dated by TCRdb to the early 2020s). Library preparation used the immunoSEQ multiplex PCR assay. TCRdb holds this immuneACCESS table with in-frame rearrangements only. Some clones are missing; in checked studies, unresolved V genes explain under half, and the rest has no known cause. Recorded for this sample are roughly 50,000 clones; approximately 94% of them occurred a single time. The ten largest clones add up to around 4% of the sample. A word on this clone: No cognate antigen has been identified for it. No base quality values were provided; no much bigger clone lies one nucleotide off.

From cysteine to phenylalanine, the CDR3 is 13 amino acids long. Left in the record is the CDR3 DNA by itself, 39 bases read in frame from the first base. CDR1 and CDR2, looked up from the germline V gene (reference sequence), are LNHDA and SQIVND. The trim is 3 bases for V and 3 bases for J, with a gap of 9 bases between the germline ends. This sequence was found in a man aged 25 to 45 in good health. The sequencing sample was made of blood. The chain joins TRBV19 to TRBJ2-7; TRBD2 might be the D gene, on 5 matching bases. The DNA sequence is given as TGTGCCAGTAGTATGAAGAGCGGCTACGAGCAGTACTTC. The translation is CASSMKSGYEQYF.